This T cell receptor (beta chain) emerged from a study of shared T cell receptors in the human thymus listed by TCRdb under 2021. About the full investigation: The study examined how the human thymus generates shared, self-reactive T-cell receptor alpha chains.

The library relied on the immunoSEQ multiplex PCR assay. The table comes from immuneACCESS by way of TCRdb, which keeps in-frame sequences with V and J called. Part of the clones is missing from these tables; in studies checked, under half for an unresolved V gene and the rest for unknown reasons. The sample data list almost 550,000 clones, and 70% to 80% of these were observed just once. The ten largest clones take up about 0.013% of the sample. In the case of this clone: Its cognate antigen has yet to be identified. Per-nucleotide qualities are absent, and no much larger clonotype sits a single base away.

Germline trimming: 6 bases from V, 5 bases from J; junction bases outside gene matches: 10. As encoded in the germline V gene, CDR1 is MNHEY while CDR2 is SVGAGI. There are 15 amino acids in the CDR3, from cysteine to phenylalanine inclusive. Left in the record is the CDR3 DNA by itself, 45 bases read in frame from the first base. This sample was also put to use in a study of human thymus T cells. The other study reports the following: In Finland, the donors were immunologically healthy infants who were having open corrective cardiac surgery for congenital heart defects. Thymus tissue was collected as surgical resects that were removed during corrective cardiac surgery. Usage of V and J gene segments appeared to be biased in both the thymic and the peripheral blood repertoires. The related research found that thymic TCR repertoires overlapped highly between unrelated individuals. The study described the TCR alpha and beta repertoires in about eight infant thymus samples and four matching peripheral blood samples. Donor ages ranged from about 7 to 244 days, and the cohort comprised six or seven male and a couple of female infants. Thymocytes were released mechanically from tissue and stored at -70 °C as pellets of roughly 9.5-31 million cells. A QIAsymphony instrument was used to extract genomic DNA from the frozen cell pellets. The immunoSEQ multiplex PCR assay was used to amplify the TCRB and TCRAD loci from a standardized quantity of quality-controlled genomic DNA. Amplicons spanned the V(D)J region at a length sufficient to cover the CDR3 and identify V and J genes. Through the commercial immunoSEQ service, the amplicons were sequenced on an Illumina platform. Primer bias and sequencing errors were corrected using previously described methods, and TCRAD and TCRB definitions followed the IMGT database. immunoSEQ Analyzer 3.0 and VDJTools were used for repertoire analysis, which covered basic statistics, V/J segment usage, diversity estimates, rarefaction and pairwise overlap. Chao1, ChaoE, Efron-Thisted, Shannon and inverse Simpson indices were used to estimate diversity, which was also estimated on datasets down-sampled to the smallest sample. For repertoire overlap, CDR3 nucleotide sequence, V gene and J gene had to match strictly, and clustering was done by Jaccard-based multidimensional scaling. Thymus samples yielded on average approximately 840,000 unique TCRB clonotypes, compared with 80,000 to 85,000 from blood samples.

This TCR came from a boy younger than two with a congenital heart defect. Donor details come from another sample of the same person, matched by shared clones. Sequencing was performed on thymocytes. The rearrangement combines TRBV6-5 with TRBJ2-1; 7 bases in the junction line up with TRBD2. The CDR3 region: CASSPTSVPNNEQFF. The base sequence is TGTGCCAGCAGCCCTACTAGCGTGCCAAACAATGAGCAGTTCTTC.